Given below is one TCR beta chain in context. In its sample, this clone was seen a few times. No cognate antigen has been identified for it. The input lacks base qualities; no much larger clone sits a single base away. This CDR3 is also generated by other DNA sequences in the sample. The record originates from a study of shared clonotypes between healthy human individuals (dated by TCRdb to the early 2020s). Turning to the overall study: Two women and a few men aged 18 to 49 years were included in the cohort. For each donor, CD4 naive and CD4 memory were each run on three plates, CD8 naive on two plates, and CD8 memory on one plate. To estimate repertoire size and how much clonotype sharing occurs between individuals, the study deeply sequenced the blood TCR repertoires of several healthy adults. To increase sequencing depth and limit assay-specific biases, different laboratories used diverse techniques to prepare libraries and sequence TCR repertoires. Leukapheresis yielded between about 0.85 and 10 billion PBMCs per donor.

V ends up 3 bases short and J 1 base short, with an unmatched junction base count of 3. CDR1 and CDR2 are drawn from the germline V gene: MNHEY, SVGAGI. The cysteine opens and the phenylalanine closes a CDR3 of 14 amino acids. Just the 42-base CDR3 DNA is kept, in frame starting at base 1. The investigation overall reported the following: Rarefaction of sorted-subset datasets indicated incomplete sequencing despite the large sequencing depth. Higher generation probabilities were observed for clonotypes shared by all four sorted-subset donors than for non-shared clonotypes. Sampling was restricted to blood, and TCR repertoires in tissues likely differ from the TCR repertoires found in blood. When a handful of donors were compared, the shared fraction of clonotypes was 5% to 6.5% for naive CD4, roughly 3.3% for naive CD8, 2% to 2.5% for memory CD4, and roughly 0.43% for memory CD8. Estimated clonotype richness was generally larger for naive than for memory subsets. Because the study included a small number of donors, the genetic and exposure-history diversity represented was limited. Pairwise subsampling led to the expectation that sequencing depth would affect the degree of clonotype sharing among donors.

The donors were healthy, HIV-negative adults who had no recently reported acute infections or vaccinations. Every donor was a Caucasian adult living in Nashville, Tennessee, USA. CD4+ T cells were enriched by magnetic negative selection, after which naive cells were positively selected on CD45RA and the negative fraction was taken as the memory subset. Blood was obtained by leukapheresis, after which PBMCs were separated by Ficoll-Histopaque density gradient centrifugation and cryopreserved in liquid nitrogen vapor phase. Analytical flow cytometry was used to check the purity and quantity of each magnetically sorted T cell population. Genomic DNA was isolated from each sorted fraction and quantified by UV absorbance on a Nanodrop 2000c. Using the deep immunoSEQ assay, TCR CDR3 regions were amplified from genomic DNA by multiplex PCR. Genomic DNA extracted from each cell subset was distributed evenly over all wells of several immunoSEQ 96-well plates, and each plate served as one replicate. For sorted subsets, approximately 200 ng of genomic DNA, equivalent to about 30,000 T cell genomes, went into each replicate PCR. The purified libraries were quantified using a Qubit 3.0 fluorometer, sized with a Bioanalyzer 2100, and then quantified again using the KAPA Library Quantification kit. Each immunoSEQ 96-well plate was sequenced on its own single-read 150-cycle Illumina NextSeq 550 flow cell. The paper's data handling went like this. Because the immunoSEQ output held only junctional sequences and lacked quality scores, the filtering could not match the filtering applied to full-length reads. Sequences were annotated with PyIR, a Python wrapper for IgBLAST v1.9, using IMGT germline references to assign V/J genes and CDR3. Reads with weak V/J assignments (E-value above 1e-6), missing CDR3, stop codons, out-of-frame junctions, or ambiguous translated residues were removed. V3J clonotypes were defined as sequences sharing the same inferred V gene, J gene, and CDR3 amino acid sequence. To compute the percentage overlap between repertoires, the number of shared unique clonotypes was divided by the size of the smaller repertoire. Repertoire richness was assessed with RTK rarefaction, the Chao1 estimator, and Recon v2.1 estimates of unobserved clonotypes. Generation probabilities were computed with OLGA for all TCRbeta clonotypes obtained by the gDNA method from a few donors. TCRdb provides this immuneACCESS table in a form limited to in-frame rearrangements. Some clones are lacking; in checked studies, under half of them reflect an unresolved V gene, and why the rest are absent is not known. That table supplies the V and J calls and clone size; D and trimming were determined from the DNA. This sample holds about 700,000 clones; under 80% were observed only once. Of the sample, under 2% falls within the top ten clones.

The sequence joins TRBV6-5 to TRBJ2-7, and 7 bases in between align with TRBD1. The TCR originated in a woman aged 25 to 39 in good health. Material: memory CD4+ T cells sorted from blood. Per the publication, the cell subset or site label means: CD45RA-negative fraction. Here is the DNA: TGTGCCAGCAGTTATAGGGGACAGTCCTACGAGCAGTACTTC. It translates to CASSYRGQSYEQYF.